A selection of T cell receptor beta chains follows, all from one sample in a study of breast tumors, draining lymph nodes, adjacent tissues. TCRdb analysed the multiplex PCR reads with MiXCR anew, one entry per CDR3 protein. This sample has over 35,000 distinct CDR3 sequences, with 35% to 45% found just once. The sequenced sample consisted of breast tumor tissue. These receptors came from a female donor with breast cancer. Some clones in this sample may be carry-over from other donors' samples. Both conserved end residues are part of each CDR3. The D gene is left open where the match is weak. Size tells how often a clone was seen (once, few, many) or the class of an expanded clone, and some rows leave it out.

>-|TRBV7-2|-|TRBJ1-6
CASSTQLGSPLHF
TGTGCCAGCAGCACACAATTGGGCTCACCCCTCCACTTT
>many|TRBV11-1|TRBD2|TRBJ2-1
CASSLAISGRGAYNEQFF
TGTGCCAGCAGCTTAGCGATTAGCGGGAGGGGGGCCTACAATGAGCAGTTCTTC
>many|TRBV12-3/TRBV12-4|TRBD2|TRBJ2-5
CASTPRGQGGLAGQAQETQYF
TGTGCCAGCACCCCAAGGGGACAGGGGGGACTAGCGGGACAAGCCCAAGAGACCCAGTACTTC
>many|TRBV6-2/TRBV6-3|-|TRBJ1-2
CASSYSPGDYYGYTF
TGTGCCAGCAGTTACTCGCCAGGGGATTACTATGGCTACACCTTC
>-|TRBV20-1|TRBD2|TRBJ2-3
CSALPGLAVSDTQYF
TGCAGTGCCCTGCCGGGACTAGCGGTATCGGATACGCAGTATTTT
>many|TRBV5-6|-|TRBJ2-5
CASSLIRLGRSGQETQYF
TGTGCCAGCAGCTTGATACGTTTGGGGCGTTCAGGACAAGAGACCCAGTACTTC
>many|TRBV24-1|TRBD2|TRBJ2-1
CATSDWGGLATNEQFF
TGTGCCACCAGTGATTGGGGCGGACTAGCGACCAATGAGCAGTTCTTC
>many|TRBV13|-|TRBJ2-3
CASGRGEGTDTQYF
TGTGCCAGCGGACGCGGGGAGGGCACAGATACGCAGTATTTT
>many|TRBV20-1|TRBD1|TRBJ1-2
CSASPIQGLSNYGYTF
TGCAGTGCTAGCCCGATACAGGGGTTGTCTAACTATGGCTACACCTTC
>many|TRBV6-1|-|TRBJ2-2
CASRQGNTGELFF
TGTGCCAGCAGACAGGGAAACACCGGGGAGCTGTTTTTT
>medium-sized|TRBV20-1|-|TRBJ1-2
CSARSLQGGGYTF
TGCAGTGCTAGATCCCTCCAAGGAGGTGGCTACACCTTC